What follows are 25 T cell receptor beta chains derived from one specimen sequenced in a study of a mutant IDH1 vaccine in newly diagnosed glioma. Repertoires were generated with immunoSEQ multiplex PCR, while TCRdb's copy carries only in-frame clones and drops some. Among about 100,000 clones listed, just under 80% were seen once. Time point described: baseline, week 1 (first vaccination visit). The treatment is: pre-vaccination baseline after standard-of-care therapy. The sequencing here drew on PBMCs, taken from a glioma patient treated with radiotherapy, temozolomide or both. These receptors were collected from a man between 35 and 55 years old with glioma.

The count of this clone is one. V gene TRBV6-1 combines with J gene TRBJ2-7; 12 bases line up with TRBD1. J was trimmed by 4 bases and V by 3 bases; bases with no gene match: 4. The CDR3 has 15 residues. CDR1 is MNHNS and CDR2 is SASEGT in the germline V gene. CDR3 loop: CASSEGQGAVYEQYF. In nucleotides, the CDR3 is TGTGCCAGCAGTGAGGGACAGGGGGCGGTGTACGAGCAGTACTTC.

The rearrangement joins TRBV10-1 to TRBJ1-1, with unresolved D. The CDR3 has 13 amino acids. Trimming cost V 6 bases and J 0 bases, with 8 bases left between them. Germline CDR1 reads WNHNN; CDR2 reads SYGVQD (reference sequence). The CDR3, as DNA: TGCGCCAGCAGCCAACAGCTGAACACTGAAGCTTTCTTT. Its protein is CASSQQLNTEAFF.

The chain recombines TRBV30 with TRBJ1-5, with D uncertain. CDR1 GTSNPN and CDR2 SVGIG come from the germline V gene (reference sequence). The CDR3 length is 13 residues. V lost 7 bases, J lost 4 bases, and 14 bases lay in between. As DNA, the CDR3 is TGTGCCTACCAAGGGCAGGATAATCAGCCCCAGCATTTT. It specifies CAYQGQDNQPQHF.

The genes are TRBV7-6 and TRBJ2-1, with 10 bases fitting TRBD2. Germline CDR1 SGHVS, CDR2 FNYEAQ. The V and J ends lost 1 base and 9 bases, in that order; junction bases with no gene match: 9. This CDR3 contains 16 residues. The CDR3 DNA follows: TGTGCCAGCAGCTTAGGACTAGCGGGTTCCAATGTTGAGCAGTTCTTC. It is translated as CASSLGLAGSNVEQFF.

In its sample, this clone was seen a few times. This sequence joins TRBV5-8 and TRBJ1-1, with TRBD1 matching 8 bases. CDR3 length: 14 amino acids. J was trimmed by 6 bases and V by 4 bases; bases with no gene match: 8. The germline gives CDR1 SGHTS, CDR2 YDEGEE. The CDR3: CASSTWTGFAEAFF. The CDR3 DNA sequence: TGTGCCAGCAGCACGTGGACAGGGTTCGCTGAAGCTTTCTTT.

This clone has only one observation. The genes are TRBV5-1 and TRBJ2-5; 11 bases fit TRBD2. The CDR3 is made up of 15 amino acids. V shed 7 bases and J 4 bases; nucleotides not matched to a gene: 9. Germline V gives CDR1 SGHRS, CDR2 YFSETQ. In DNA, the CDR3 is TGCGCCAGCGGGCGTAGCGGGGGGGCTGTAGAGACCCAGTACTTC. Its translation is CASGRSGGAVETQYF.

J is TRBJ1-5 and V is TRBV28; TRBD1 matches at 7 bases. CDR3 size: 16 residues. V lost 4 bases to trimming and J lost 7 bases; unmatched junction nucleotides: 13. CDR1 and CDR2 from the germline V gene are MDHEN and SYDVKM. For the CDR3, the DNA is TGTGCCAGCAGTTCTCTTGTAAGGGGGCGAGGGCAGCCCCAGCATTTT. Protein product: CASSSLVRGRGQPQHF.

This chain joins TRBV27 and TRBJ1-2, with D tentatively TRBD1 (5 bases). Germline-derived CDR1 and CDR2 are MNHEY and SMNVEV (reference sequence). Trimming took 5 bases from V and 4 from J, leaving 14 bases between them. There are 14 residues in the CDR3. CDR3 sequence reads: CASSSRDGFYGYTF. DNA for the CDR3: TGTGCCAGCAGTAGCCGGGACGGTTTCTATGGCTACACCTTC.

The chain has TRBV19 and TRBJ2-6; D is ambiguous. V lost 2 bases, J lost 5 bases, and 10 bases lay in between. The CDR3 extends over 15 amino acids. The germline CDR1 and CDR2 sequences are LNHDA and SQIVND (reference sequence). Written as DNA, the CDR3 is TGTGCCAGTAGTATAAAAGTCCCCTGGGCCAACGTCCTGACTTTC. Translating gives CASSIKVPWANVLTF.

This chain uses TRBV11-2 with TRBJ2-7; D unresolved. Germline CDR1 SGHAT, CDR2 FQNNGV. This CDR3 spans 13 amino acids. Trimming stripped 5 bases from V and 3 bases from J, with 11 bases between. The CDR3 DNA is TGTGCCAGCAGCCGAACCATTGACTACGAGCAGTACTTC. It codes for CASSRTIDYEQYF.

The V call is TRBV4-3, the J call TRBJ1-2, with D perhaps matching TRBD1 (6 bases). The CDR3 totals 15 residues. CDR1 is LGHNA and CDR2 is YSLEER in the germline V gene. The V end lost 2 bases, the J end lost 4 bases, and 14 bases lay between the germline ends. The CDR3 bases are TGCGCCAGCAGCCAAACAGGGACGGGGATCTATGGCTACACCTTC. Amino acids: CASSQTGTGIYGYTF.

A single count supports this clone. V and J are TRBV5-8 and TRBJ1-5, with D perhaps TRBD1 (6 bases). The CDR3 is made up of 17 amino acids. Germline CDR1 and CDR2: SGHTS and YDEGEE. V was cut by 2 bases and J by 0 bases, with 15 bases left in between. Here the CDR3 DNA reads TGTGCCAGCAGCTTCACGGACAGCCTTAATAGCAATCAGCCCCAGCATTTT. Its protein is CASSFTDSLNSNQPQHF.

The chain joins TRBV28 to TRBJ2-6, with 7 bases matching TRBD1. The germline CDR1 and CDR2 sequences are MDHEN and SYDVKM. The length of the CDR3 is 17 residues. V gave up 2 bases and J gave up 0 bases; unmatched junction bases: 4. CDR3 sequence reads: CASSLRQGYSGANVLTF. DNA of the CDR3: TGTGCCAGCAGTTTACGACAGGGATACTCTGGGGCCAACGTCCTGACTTTC.

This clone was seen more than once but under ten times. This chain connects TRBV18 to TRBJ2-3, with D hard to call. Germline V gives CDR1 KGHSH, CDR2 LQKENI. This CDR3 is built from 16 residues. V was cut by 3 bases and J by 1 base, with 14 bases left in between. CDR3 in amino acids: CASSPLEKGGTDTQYF. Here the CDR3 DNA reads TGTGCCAGCTCACCTTTGGAAAAAGGTGGCACAGATACGCAGTATTTT.

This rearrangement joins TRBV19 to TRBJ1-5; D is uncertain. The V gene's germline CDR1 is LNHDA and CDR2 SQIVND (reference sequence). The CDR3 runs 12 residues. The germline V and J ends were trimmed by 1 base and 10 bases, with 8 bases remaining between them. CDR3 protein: CASSIGPQPQHF. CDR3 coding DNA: TGTGCCAGTAGTATAGGCCCCCAACCCCAGCATTTT.

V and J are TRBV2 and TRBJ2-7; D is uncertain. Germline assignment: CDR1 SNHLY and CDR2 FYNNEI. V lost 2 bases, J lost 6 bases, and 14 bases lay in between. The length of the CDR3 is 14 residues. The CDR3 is CASSERIGLGEQYF. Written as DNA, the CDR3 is TGTGCCAGCAGTGAACGGATTGGCCTGGGCGAGCAGTACTTC.

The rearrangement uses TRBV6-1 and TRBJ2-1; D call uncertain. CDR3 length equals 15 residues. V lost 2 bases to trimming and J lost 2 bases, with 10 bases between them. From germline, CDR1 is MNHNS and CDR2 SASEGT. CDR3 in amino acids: CASSESSGTYNEQFF. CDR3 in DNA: TGTGCCAGCAGTGAATCTAGTGGTACCTACAATGAGCAGTTCTTC.

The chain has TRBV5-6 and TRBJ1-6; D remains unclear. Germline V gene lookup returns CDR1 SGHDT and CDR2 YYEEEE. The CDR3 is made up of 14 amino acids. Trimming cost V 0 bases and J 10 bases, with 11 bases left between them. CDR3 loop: CASSLEGGNSPLHF. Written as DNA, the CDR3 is TGTGCCAGCAGCTTGGAGGGTGGCAACTCACCCCTCCACTTT.

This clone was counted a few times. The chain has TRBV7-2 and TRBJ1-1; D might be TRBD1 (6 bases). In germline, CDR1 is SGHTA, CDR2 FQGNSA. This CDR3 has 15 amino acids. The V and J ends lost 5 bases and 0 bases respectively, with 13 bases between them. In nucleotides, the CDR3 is TGTGCCAGCAGCCTCCGGACAGTCATGAACACTGAAGCTTTCTTT. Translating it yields CASSLRTVMNTEAFF.

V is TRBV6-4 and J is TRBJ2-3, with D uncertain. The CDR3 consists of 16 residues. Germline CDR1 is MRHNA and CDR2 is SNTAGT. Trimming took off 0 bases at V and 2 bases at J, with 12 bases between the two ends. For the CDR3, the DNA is TGTGCCAGCAGTGACTCGAGTGACTCATCCACAGATACGCAGTATTTT. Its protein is CASSDSSDSSTDTQYF.

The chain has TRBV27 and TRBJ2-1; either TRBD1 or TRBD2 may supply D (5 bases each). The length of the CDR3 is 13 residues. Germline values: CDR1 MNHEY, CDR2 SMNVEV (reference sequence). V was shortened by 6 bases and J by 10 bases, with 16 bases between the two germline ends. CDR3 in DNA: TGTGCCAGCAGCCACCCTGGGGACGCGGAGCAGTTCTTC. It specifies CASSHPGDAEQFF.

The CDR3 is CAGGTSGATDTQYF. The CDR3 DNA reads as TGTGCCGGAGGAACTAGCGGGGCCACAGATACGCAGTATTTT. The chain recombines TRBV2 with TRBJ2-3; TRBD2 agrees at 10 bases. The V and J ends lost 11 bases and 2 bases, in that order; junction bases with no gene match: 7. CDR1 is SNHLY, CDR2 FYNNEI, per germline. The CDR3 sequence is 14 residues long.

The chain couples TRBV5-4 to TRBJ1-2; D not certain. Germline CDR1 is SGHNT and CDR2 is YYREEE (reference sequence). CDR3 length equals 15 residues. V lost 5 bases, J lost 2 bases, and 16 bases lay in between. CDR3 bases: TGTGCCAGCAGTCTGACGTGGCCGGCAAACTATGGCTACACCTTC. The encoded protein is CASSLTWPANYGYTF.

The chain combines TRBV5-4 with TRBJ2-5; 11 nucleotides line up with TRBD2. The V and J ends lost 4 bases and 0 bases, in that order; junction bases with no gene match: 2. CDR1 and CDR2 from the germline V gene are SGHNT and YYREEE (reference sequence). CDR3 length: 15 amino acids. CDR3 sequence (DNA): TGTGCCAGCAGCCCTAGCGGGGGGAACCAAGAGACCCAGTACTTC. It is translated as CASSPSGGNQETQYF. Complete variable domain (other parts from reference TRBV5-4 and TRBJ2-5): ETGVTQSPTHLIKTRGQQVTLRCSSQSGHNTVSWYQQALGQGPQFIFQYYREEENGRGNFPPRFSGLQFPNYSSELNVNALELDDSALYLCASSPSGGNQETQYFGPGTRLLVL.

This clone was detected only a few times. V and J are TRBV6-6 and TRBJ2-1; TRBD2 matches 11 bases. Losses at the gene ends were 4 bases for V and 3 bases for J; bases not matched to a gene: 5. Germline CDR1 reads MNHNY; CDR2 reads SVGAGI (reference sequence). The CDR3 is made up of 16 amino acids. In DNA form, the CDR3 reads TGTGCCAGCAGTTCCGCCGGGACTAGCGGCTACAATGAGCAGTTCTTC. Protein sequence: CASSSAGTSGYNEQFF.